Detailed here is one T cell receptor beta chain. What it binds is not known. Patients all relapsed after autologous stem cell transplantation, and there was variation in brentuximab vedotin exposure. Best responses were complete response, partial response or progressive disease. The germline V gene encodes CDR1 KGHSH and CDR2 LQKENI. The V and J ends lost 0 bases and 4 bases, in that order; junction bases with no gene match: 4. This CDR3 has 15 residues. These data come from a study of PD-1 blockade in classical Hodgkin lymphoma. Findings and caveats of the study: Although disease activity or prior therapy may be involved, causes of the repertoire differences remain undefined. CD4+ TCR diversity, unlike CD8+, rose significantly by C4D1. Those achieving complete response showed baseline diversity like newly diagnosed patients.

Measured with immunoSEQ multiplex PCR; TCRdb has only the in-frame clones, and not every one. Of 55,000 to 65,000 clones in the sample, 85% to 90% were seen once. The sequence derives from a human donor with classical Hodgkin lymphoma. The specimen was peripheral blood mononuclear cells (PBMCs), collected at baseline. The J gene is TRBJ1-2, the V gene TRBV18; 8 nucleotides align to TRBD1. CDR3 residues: CASSPPGQAFYGYTF. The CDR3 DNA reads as TGTGCCAGCTCACCACCGGGACAGGCCTTCTATGGCTACACCTTC.